The 30 T cell receptor beta chains reported below all come from one sample, sequenced in a study of T-cell reconstitution after alpha-beta-depleted transplantation in children. Unique molecular identifiers were built into the TCRbeta library. TCRdb used MiXCR to reprocess the PCR reads, holding one entry per CDR3 protein. The table records about 590,000 distinct CDR3 sequences, roughly 13% of them present only once. Specimen: PBMCs, mostly from graft donor cells, collected 360 days after TCRalphabeta/CD19-depleted stem cell transplant. All receptors derive from a male patient younger than 18 who had a stem cell transplant for acute myeloid leukemia, so the T cells may come from the graft donor.

This clonotype was seen many times. V is TRBV5-1 and J is TRBJ2-1; 12 positions agree with TRBD1. J was trimmed by 5 bases and V by 5 bases; bases with no gene match: 5. Germline V gene lookup returns CDR1 SGHRS and CDR2 YFSETQ. The CDR3 has 15 residues. The DNA for the CDR3 is TGCGCCAGCAGTTCCGGGACAGGGGGCAACAATGAGCAGTTCTTC. Its protein is CASSSGTGGNNEQFF.

This chain links TRBV2 with TRBJ2-1, with TRBD2 matching 7 bases. The CDR3 has 19 residues. The germline CDR1 and CDR2 sequences are SNHLY and FYNNEI. V was pared by 11 bases and J by 0 bases, with 22 bases of the junction left unmatched. DNA of the CDR3: TGTGCCTTCTGCCTAAATTTGGGGGGGACGCCGAGCTCCTACAATGAGCAGTTCTTC. As protein: CAFCLNLGGTPSSYNEQFF.

This chain links TRBV28 with TRBJ1-1; 7 bases are a match to TRBD1. The CDR3 sequence is 14 residues long. The germline V gene encodes CDR1 MDHEN and CDR2 SYDVKM. V shed 7 bases, J shed 0 bases, and the junction held 5 bases outside the gene matches. For the CDR3, the DNA is TGTGCCAGCACCCTTGACAGGGTGAACACTGAAGCTTTCTTT. Translation gives CASTLDRVNTEAFF.

Ten or more counts support this clonotype. This chain links TRBV7-2 with TRBJ2-3, with 8 bases aligning to TRBD1. This CDR3 is built from 15 residues. The J segment lost 1 base and the V segment lost 5 bases, leaving 5 bases of the junction unmatched. CDR1 and CDR2 from the germline V gene are SGHTA and FQGNSA. The CDR3 sequence is CASSRPGQGTDTQYF. CDR3 DNA: TGTGCCAGCAGCCGCCCGGGACAGGGCACAGATACGCAGTATTTT.

This clonotype was found a few times. J is TRBJ1-3 and V is TRBV29-1, with D tentatively TRBD1 (6 bases). The CDR3 extends over 12 amino acids. Germline CDR1 and CDR2: SQVTM and ANQGSEA. V lost 8 bases, J lost 2 bases, and 10 bases lay in between. CDR3 protein: CSFRTAGNTIYF. The CDR3 coding sequence is TGCAGCTTCCGGACAGCTGGAAACACCATATATTTT.

The rearrangement uses TRBV20-1 and TRBJ2-1; 7 bases are a match to TRBD2. This CDR3 is built from 15 residues. The junction had 9 bases not matched to a gene; V was cut back by 3 bases and J by 4 bases. Looked up from germline, CDR1 is DFQATT and CDR2 is SNEGSKA (reference sequence). The CDR3 is CSARGRLALYNEQFF. CDR3 sequence (DNA): TGCAGTGCTAGGGGAAGACTAGCCCTATACAATGAGCAGTTCTTC.

This clonotype was found many times. The chain has TRBV29-1 and TRBJ2-7; D is ambiguous. The CDR3 length is 11 residues. From germline, CDR1 is SQVTM and CDR2 ANQGSEA. Trimming stripped 5 bases from V and 4 bases from J, with 9 bases between. CDR3 coding DNA: TGCAGCGTTATCGGAACTTACGAGCAGTACTTC. It encodes CSVIGTYEQYF.

J is TRBJ1-1 and V is TRBV14; no reliable D call. The CDR3 has 16 amino acids. Germline loops: CDR1 SGHDN, CDR2 FVKESK. V gave up 1 base and J gave up 6 bases, with 18 bases separating them. CDR3: CASSQVSGIAFPEAFF. The CDR3 nucleotides read TGTGCCAGCAGCCAAGTAAGTGGAATAGCCTTCCCTGAAGCTTTCTTT.

The chain joins TRBV3-1 to TRBJ2-3, with 8 bases fitting TRBD1. CDR3 length equals 16 residues. Germline loops: CDR1 LGHDT, CDR2 YNNKEL (reference sequence). J was trimmed by 5 bases and V by 1 base; bases with no gene match: 8. For the CDR3, the DNA is TGTGCCAGCAGCCAAGCTCTTCAGGGGGCGGGAGATACGCAGTATTTT. Protein sequence: CASSQALQGAGDTQYF.

The chain carries TRBV28 and TRBJ2-7; 9 bases agree with TRBD1. Germline assignment: CDR1 MDHEN and CDR2 SYDVKM. J was trimmed by 4 bases and V by 6 bases; bases with no gene match: 13. The CDR3 runs 16 residues. The CDR3, as DNA: TGTGCCAGCAGAGACTTAGACAGGGGGAATTTGTACGAGCAGTACTTC. Protein: CASRDLDRGNLYEQYF. Filled out from reference TRBV28 and TRBJ2-7, the complete variable domain reads DVKVTQSSRYLVKRTGEKVFLECVQDMDHENMFWYRQDPGLGLRLIYFSYDVKMKEKGDIPEGYSVSREKKERFSLILESASTNQTSMYLCASRDLDRGNLYEQYFGPGTRLTVT.

The chain combines TRBV5-6 with TRBJ2-1; D not certain. CDR1 and CDR2 (germline): SGHDT, YYEEEE. V was cut by 2 bases and J by 6 bases, with 15 bases left in between. This CDR3 has 15 amino acids. The CDR3 sequence is CASSFWRWRGNEQFF. CDR3 in DNA: TGTGCCAGCAGCTTTTGGCGTTGGAGAGGCAATGAGCAGTTCTTC.

This clonotype occurred a few times. The chain has TRBV10-3 and TRBJ1-1; tentatively, D is TRBD1 (6 bases). V shed 11 bases and J shed 4 bases, with 20 bases lying between them. From germline, CDR1 is ENHRY and CDR2 SYGVKD. The CDR3 runs 14 residues. In DNA, the CDR3 is TGTGCCGCCGCAGGGAACAGGGTGGGCACTGAAGCTTTCTTT. It is translated as CAAAGNRVGTEAFF.

The chain joins TRBV20-1 to TRBJ2-3; D call uncertain. This CDR3 is built from 14 residues. The V end was cut by 0 bases, the J end by 2 bases, with 9 bases between. The V gene's germline CDR1 is DFQATT and CDR2 SNEGSKA (reference sequence). CDR3 loop: CSAREDPFTDTQYF. CDR3 nucleotide sequence: TGCAGTGCTAGAGAGGACCCGTTCACAGATACGCAGTATTTT.

The chain recombines TRBV20-1 with TRBJ2-5; 10 nucleotides match TRBD1. V lost 7 bases, J lost 7 bases, and 12 bases stayed unmatched. CDR1 is DFQATT and CDR2 is SNEGSKA in the germline V gene (reference sequence). The CDR3 length is 14 residues. CDR3 in amino acids: CSVTLGQGMWTQYF. The CDR3 region has the DNA TGCAGTGTCACTCTGGGACAGGGGATGTGGACCCAGTACTTC.

The chain uses TRBV20-1 and TRBJ2-7; 9 nucleotides match TRBD1. This CDR3 has 14 amino acids. With 6 bases clipped from V and 4 bases from J, the junction kept 10 bases outside the gene matches. Germline loops: CDR1 DFQATT, CDR2 SNEGSKA (reference sequence). The CDR3 here is CSAFDRDREYEQYF. The CDR3 region has the DNA TGCAGTGCCTTCGACCGGGACAGGGAGTACGAGCAGTACTTC.

The table lists this clonotype with many counts. The chain joins TRBV6-2 or TRBV6-3 to TRBJ2-3; maybe TRBD2 (6 bases). This CDR3 spans 15 amino acids. CDR1 is MNHEY and CDR2 is SVGEGT in the germline V gene. V lost 2 bases to trimming and J lost 3 bases, with 12 bases between them. DNA for the CDR3: TGTGCCAGCAGTTACACGGCTAGCGATACAGATACGCAGTATTTT. Its protein product is CASSYTASDTDTQYF.

This sequence joins TRBV12-3 or TRBV12-4 and TRBJ2-4; tentative D call: TRBD1 (5 bases). There are 17 residues in the CDR3. The V end lost 3 bases, the J end lost 0 bases, and 15 bases lay between the germline ends. The CDR3 DNA sequence: TGTGCCAGCAGTTTCCCGCCGGGCAGGGTAGCCAAAAACATTCAGTACTTC. Translating it yields CASSFPPGRVAKNIQYF.

This clonotype has ten or more counts. This chain uses TRBV12-3 or TRBV12-4 with TRBJ2-1; D is uncertain. V lost 1 base and J lost 10, with 11 bases in between. This CDR3 spans 13 amino acids. DNA for the CDR3: TGTGCCAGCAGTTTAGGTACGCCTAACGAGCAGTTCTTC. Its translation is CASSLGTPNEQFF.

Only a few counts were recorded for this clonotype. The genes are TRBV5-1 and TRBJ1-1; D unclear. Trimming took off 1 base at V and 4 bases at J, with 8 bases between the two ends. The CDR3 contains 13 residues. Germline assignment: CDR1 SGHRS and CDR2 YFSETQ. The chain's CDR3 is CASSLLSGTEAFF. In nucleotides, the CDR3 is TGCGCCAGCAGCTTGCTCTCGGGCACTGAAGCTTTCTTT.

The chain recombines TRBV7-9 with TRBJ2-7; the D call may be TRBD1 or TRBD2 (5 bases each). The V gene lost 0 bases and the J gene lost 6 bases, with 18 bases spanning the gap. The CDR3 is made up of 16 amino acids. Germline V gene lookup returns CDR1 SEHNR and CDR2 FQNEAQ (reference sequence). The CDR3 region is CASSLAGGKGSSEQYF. The CDR3 nucleotides are TGTGCCAGCAGCTTAGCCGGTGGTAAGGGGAGTTCCGAGCAGTACTTC.

This clonotype occurred many times. This sequence joins TRBV7-9 and TRBJ2-7; D perhaps matches TRBD2 (6 bases). The V end was cut by 1 base, the J end by 5 bases, with 12 bases between. In germline, CDR1 is SEHNR, CDR2 FQNEAQ (reference sequence). The length of the CDR3 is 14 residues. The CDR3 coding sequence is TGTGCCAGCAGCTTAGAGGCGGGACTCCACGAGCAGTACTTC. Residues: CASSLEAGLHEQYF.

This clonotype showed up just a few times. The chain is built from TRBV12-3 or TRBV12-4 and TRBJ2-2; 14 nucleotides line up with TRBD2. The V and J ends lost 3 bases and 6 bases, in that order; junction bases with no gene match: 6. The CDR3 sequence is 17 residues long. The CDR3 coding sequence is TGTGCCAGCAGTTTCCTGACTAGCGGGAGGGCCGCCGGGGAGCTGTTTTTT. Encoded protein: CASSFLTSGRAAGELFF.

A few counts support this clonotype. This chain joins TRBV10-3 and TRBJ2-7; 7 positions match TRBD1. CDR1 and CDR2 (germline): ENHRY, SYGVKD. Germline trimming cut 6 bases from V and 3 bases from J; bases unmatched to any gene: 8. The CDR3 is 14 residues long. CDR3 amino acids: CAIRAQGKVYEQYF. CDR3 DNA: TGTGCCATCAGAGCACAGGGGAAGGTCTACGAGCAGTACTTC.

V usage is TRBV6-1 and J usage is TRBJ2-3, with 13 positions matching TRBD2. V dropped 10 bases and J dropped 2; count of bases not matched to a gene: 3. This CDR3 spans 14 amino acids. Germline V gives CDR1 MNHNS, CDR2 SASEGT. CDR3 DNA sequence: TGTGCCATACTAGCGGGAGGGGACACAGATACGCAGTATTTT. Translated: CAILAGGDTDTQYF.

The chain has TRBV7-2 and TRBJ2-7; D may be TRBD1 or TRBD2 (6 bases each). The CDR3 totals 16 residues. Trimming left V 4 bases short and J 0 bases short, with 16 bases between. Germline V gene data show CDR1 as SGHTA and CDR2 as FQGNSA. The CDR3 DNA is TGTGCCAGCAGCTCCTCCTGGGGGGCGGCCTCCTACGAGCAGTACTTC. This encodes CASSSSWGAASYEQYF.

This chain uses TRBV7-9 with TRBJ2-1; 9 bases are shared with TRBD2. This CDR3 comprises 15 residues. V lost 5 bases to trimming and J lost 3 bases; unmatched junction nucleotides: 5. Germline V lookup: CDR1 SEHNR, CDR2 FQNEAQ (reference sequence). The CDR3: CASSASSGDYNEQFF. Here the CDR3 DNA reads TGTGCCAGCAGCGCCTCTAGCGGGGACTACAATGAGCAGTTCTTC.

V is TRBV15 and J is TRBJ2-1; D ambiguous. The CDR3 has 12 amino acids. Trimming pared 6 bases from V and 6 bases from J, leaving 9 bases between. The germline V gene encodes CDR1 LNHNV and CDR2 YYDKDF (reference sequence). CDR3 nucleotides: TGTGCCACCAGGCACCTGCCCAATGAGCAGTTCTTC. The encoded protein is CATRHLPNEQFF. The whole variable domain, remainder taken from reference TRBV15 and TRBJ2-1, is DAMVIQNPRYQVTQFGKPVTLSCSQTLNHNVMYWYQQKSSQAPKLLFHYYDKDFNNEADTPDNFQSRRPNTSFCFLDIRSPGLGDTAMYLCATRHLPNEQFFGPGTRLTVL.

V and J are TRBV29-1 and TRBJ2-1, with 8 positions matching TRBD2. This CDR3 has 15 residues. The V gene's germline CDR1 is SQVTM and CDR2 ANQGSEA. V lost 1 base to trimming and J lost 4 bases; unmatched junction nucleotides: 6. The CDR3 sequence: CSVEGLAGLYNEQFF. As DNA, the CDR3 is TGCAGCGTTGAAGGCCTAGCGGGCCTTTACAATGAGCAGTTCTTC.

This clonotype was counted a few times. J is TRBJ2-5 and V is TRBV6-2 or TRBV6-3; either TRBD1 or TRBD2 may supply D (5 bases each). Per the germline V gene, CDR1 is MNHEY and CDR2 is SVGEGT. V dropped 2 bases and J dropped 5 bases, with 18 bases sitting between them. The CDR3 extends over 16 amino acids. The chain's CDR3 is CASSYDSRGTSETQYF. The CDR3 bases are TGTGCCAGCAGTTACGATAGCCGAGGGACGAGCGAGACCCAGTACTTC.

This clonotype showed up just a few times. This chain links TRBV6-2 or TRBV6-3 with TRBJ2-1, with 10 bases aligning to TRBD1. The CDR3 covers 15 residues. Germline lookup yields CDR1 MNHEY and CDR2 SVGEGT. Losses at the gene ends were 6 bases for V and 6 bases for J; bases not matched to a gene: 8. In DNA form, the CDR3 reads TGTGCCAGCAGAACCGGGACAGGGGTGGTCAATGAGCAGTTCTTC. Translation gives CASRTGTGVVNEQFF.